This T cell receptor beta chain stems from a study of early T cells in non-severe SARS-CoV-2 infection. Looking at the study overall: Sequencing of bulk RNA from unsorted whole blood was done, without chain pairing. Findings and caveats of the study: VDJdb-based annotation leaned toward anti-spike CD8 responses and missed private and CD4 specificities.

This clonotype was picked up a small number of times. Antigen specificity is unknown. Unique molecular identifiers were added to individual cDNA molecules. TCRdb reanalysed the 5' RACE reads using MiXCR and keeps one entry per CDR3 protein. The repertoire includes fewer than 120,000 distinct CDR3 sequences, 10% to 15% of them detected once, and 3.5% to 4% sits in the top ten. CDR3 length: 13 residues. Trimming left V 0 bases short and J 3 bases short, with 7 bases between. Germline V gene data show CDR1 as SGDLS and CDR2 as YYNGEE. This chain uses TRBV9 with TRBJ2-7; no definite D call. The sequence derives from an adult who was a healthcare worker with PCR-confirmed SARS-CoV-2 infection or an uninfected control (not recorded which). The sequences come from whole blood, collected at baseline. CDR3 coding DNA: TGTGCCAGCAGCGTAGGGGCTAGCTACGAGCAGTACTTC. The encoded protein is CASSVGASYEQYF.